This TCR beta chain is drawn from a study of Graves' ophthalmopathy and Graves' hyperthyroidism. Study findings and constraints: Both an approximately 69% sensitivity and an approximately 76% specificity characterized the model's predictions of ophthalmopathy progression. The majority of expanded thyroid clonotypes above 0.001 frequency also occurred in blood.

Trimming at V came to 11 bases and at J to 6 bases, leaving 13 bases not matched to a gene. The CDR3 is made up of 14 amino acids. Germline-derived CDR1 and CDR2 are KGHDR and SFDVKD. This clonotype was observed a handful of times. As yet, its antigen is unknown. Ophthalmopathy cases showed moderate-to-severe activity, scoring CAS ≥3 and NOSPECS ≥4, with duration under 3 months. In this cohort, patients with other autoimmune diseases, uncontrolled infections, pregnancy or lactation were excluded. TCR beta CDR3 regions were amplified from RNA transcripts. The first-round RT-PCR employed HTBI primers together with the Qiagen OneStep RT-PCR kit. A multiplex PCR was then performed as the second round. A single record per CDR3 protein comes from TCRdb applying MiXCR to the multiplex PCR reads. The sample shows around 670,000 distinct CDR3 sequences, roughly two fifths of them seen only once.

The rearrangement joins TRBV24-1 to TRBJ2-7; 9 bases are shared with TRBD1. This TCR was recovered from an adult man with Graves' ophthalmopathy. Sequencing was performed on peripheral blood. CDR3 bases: TGTGCCAGCAGACCCGGGACAGGGTTCGTCGAGCAGTACTTC. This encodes CASRPGTGFVEQYF.